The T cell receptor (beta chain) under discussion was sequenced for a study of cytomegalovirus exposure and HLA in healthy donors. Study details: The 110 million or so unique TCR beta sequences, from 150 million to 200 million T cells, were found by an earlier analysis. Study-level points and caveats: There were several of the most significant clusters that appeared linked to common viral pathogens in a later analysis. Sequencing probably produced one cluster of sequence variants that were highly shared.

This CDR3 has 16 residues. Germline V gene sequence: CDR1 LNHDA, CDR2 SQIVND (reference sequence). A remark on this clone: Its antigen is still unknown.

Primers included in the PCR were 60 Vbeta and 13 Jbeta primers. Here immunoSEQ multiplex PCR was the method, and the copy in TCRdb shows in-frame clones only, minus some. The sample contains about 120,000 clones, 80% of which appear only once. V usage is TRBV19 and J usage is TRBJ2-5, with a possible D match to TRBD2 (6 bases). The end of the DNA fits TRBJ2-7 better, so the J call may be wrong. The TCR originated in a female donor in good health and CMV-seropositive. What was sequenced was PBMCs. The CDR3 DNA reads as TGTGCCAGTAAACTAACGGGGGAGGCGGGCGCCTACGAGCAGTACTTC. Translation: CASKLTGEAGAYEQYF.